One sample yielded the 24 T cell receptor beta chains listed below, sequenced in a study of T-cell memory formation after mild COVID-19 (dated by TCRdb to about 2021). The library was produced with 5' RACE. Data came from an Illumina NovaSeq 6000. The public reads were quality trimmed at Q25 with fastp and then assembled into clones with MiXCR by TCRdb, keeping productive beta chains. Rows are combined by CDR3 protein, so each entry shows the most common genes and DNA. This sample has 450,000 or so distinct CDR3 sequences in its table, and around 20% of those were observed once. Roughly 8.4% of the sample is held by the ten biggest clonotypes. The sequenced sample consisted of PBMCs or a T cell subset sorted from them (not recorded which). All receptors derive from an adult woman who had mild COVID-19 (a few samples of this study predate the infection). The sample titles of this study are shuffled in the database, so cell type and time point are left out; the donor was told from shared clones.

A few counts support this clonotype. This sequence joins TRBV4-3 and TRBJ2-3; tentative D call: TRBD1 (6 bases). Trimming pared 0 bases from V and 1 base from J, leaving 11 bases between. CDR1 and CDR2 from the germline V gene are LGHNA and YSLEER. This CDR3 region has 16 residues. The CDR3 sequence is CASSQDPKGGTDTQYF. DNA of the CDR3: TGCGCCAGCAGCCAAGACCCCAAGGGGGGCACAGATACGCAGTATTTT.

The chain employs TRBV18 and TRBJ2-5; tentative D call: TRBD1 (5 bases). CDR1 and CDR2 from the germline V gene are KGHSH and LQKENI. The CDR3 length is 15 residues. Trimming removed 6 bases at V and 1 base at J, with 15 bases between. CDR3 sequence: CASSTTLGLQETQYF. For the CDR3, the DNA is TGTGCCAGCTCCACCACATTGGGGCTCCAAGAGACCCAGTACTTC.

V gene TRBV20-1 combines with J gene TRBJ1-6; D gene uncertain. V was shortened by 0 bases and J by 9 bases, with 18 bases between the two germline ends. Per germline, CDR1 DFQATT and CDR2 SNEGSKA (reference sequence). This CDR3 spans 16 amino acids. CDR3 sequence reads: CSARDSSGAGVSPLHF. In DNA form, the CDR3 reads TGCAGTGCTAGAGATTCATCGGGTGCCGGTGTTTCACCCCTCCACTTT.

V and J are TRBV6-2 or TRBV6-3 and TRBJ1-1; D not certain. Trimming removed 7 bases from V and 7 bases from J, with 10 bases in between. This CDR3 region has 11 residues. From germline, CDR1 is MNHEY and CDR2 SVGEGT. CDR3 nucleotides: TGTGCCAGCACAACGGGTTTTGAAGCTTTCTTT. Translating gives CASTTGFEAFF.

This clonotype was counted only a few times. This chain connects TRBV24-1 to TRBJ2-3; D gene unclear. V dropped 3 bases and J dropped 0 bases, with 12 bases sitting between them. There are 16 residues in the CDR3. CDR1 and CDR2 from the germline V gene are KGHDR and SFDVKD. CDR3 nucleotide sequence: TGTGCCACCAGTGATATCTCGGCGGATAGCACAGATACGCAGTATTTT. Translation: CATSDISADSTDTQYF.

V is TRBV23-1 and J is TRBJ2-3; TRBD1 or TRBD2 may be the D gene (6 bases each). TRBV23-1 is flagged as an ORF with uncertain function. V lost 2 bases and J 2 bases, leaving 20 bases between the germline ends. The CDR3 has 18 residues. For the CDR3, the DNA is TGCGCCAGCAGTCAAGCCTGGGGGCGGGAAGAATCCACAGATACGCAGTATTTT. Its translation is CASSQAWGREESTDTQYF.

This clonotype was detected a few times. The chain employs TRBV6-6 and TRBJ2-7; D is uncertain. V lost 5 bases and J 3 bases, leaving 14 bases between the germline ends. Germline CDR1 MNHNY, CDR2 SVGAGI (reference sequence). This CDR3 contains 14 residues. Here the CDR3 DNA reads TGTGCCAGCAGTACCCCCTACCGGGTCTACGAGCAGTACTTC. Its translation: CASSTPYRVYEQYF.

This clonotype was counted between two and nine times. The chain combines TRBV5-1 with TRBJ2-3, with D perhaps TRBD2 (6 bases). Germline values: CDR1 SGHRS, CDR2 YFSETQ. The CDR3 totals 15 residues. Trimming left V 4 bases short and J 0 bases short, with 12 bases between. The CDR3 sequence is CASSAGTSSTDTQYF. The CDR3 DNA is TGCGCCAGCAGCGCCGGGACTTCTAGCACAGATACGCAGTATTTT. The full variable domain, with the rest looked up from reference TRBV5-1 and TRBJ2-3, is KAGVTQTPRYLIKTRGQQVTLSCSPISGHRSVSWYQQTPGQGLQFLFEYFSETQRNKGNFPGRFSGRQFSNSRSEMNVSTLELGDSALYLCASSAGTSSTDTQYFGPGTRLTVL.

The chain employs TRBV24-1 and TRBJ1-2, with a possible D match to TRBD1 (5 bases). V was pared by 1 base and J by 13 bases, with 12 bases between. This CDR3 has 12 residues. Germline V CDR1 and CDR2: KGHDR, SFDVKD. The CDR3 DNA is TGTGCCACCAGTGATTTCCGGGGGTTTGTCACCTTC. It codes for CATSDFRGFVTF.

This clonotype was seen more than once but under ten times. This rearrangement joins TRBV20-1 to TRBJ2-7, with 10 positions matching TRBD2. The CDR3 runs 14 residues. V lost 6 bases to trimming and J lost 0 bases; unmatched junction nucleotides: 5. The germline CDR1 and CDR2 sequences are DFQATT and SNEGSKA (reference sequence). The CDR3 DNA follows: TGCAGTGCGGGCGCTAGCGGGAGCTCCTACGAGCAGTACTTC. Its translation: CSAGASGSSYEQYF.

This clonotype was recorded a few times. The rearrangement joins TRBV12-3 or TRBV12-4 to TRBJ1-1; D not resolved. Deletions cut 6 bases from V and 7 bases from J, with 18 bases between. This CDR3 contains 14 residues. In nucleotides, the CDR3 is TGTGCCAGCAGCCTGCTCTCGGCCACGAGTGAAGCTTTCTTT. This translates into CASSLLSATSEAFF.

The chain uses TRBV28 and TRBJ2-7; the D is unclear. The CDR3 is 13 amino acids. CDR1 and CDR2 from the germline V gene are MDHEN and SYDVKM. Trimming took 6 bases from V and 7 from J, leaving 16 bases between them. CDR3 sequence (DNA): TGTGCCAGCAGCCCCCTGACCGTACGTGAGCAGTACTTC. Amino acid sequence: CASSPLTVREQYF.

This clonotype came up a few times. J is TRBJ2-7 and V is TRBV4-3; possible D gene TRBD2, 6 bases. V lost 4 bases to trimming and J lost 3 bases, with 13 bases between them. From germline, CDR1 is LGHNA and CDR2 YSLEER. The CDR3 spans 14 residues. This CDR3 reads CASSPGLQDYEQYF. CDR3 in DNA: TGCGCCAGCAGCCCGGGACTCCAAGACTACGAGCAGTACTTC.

This clonotype was counted a few times. The rearrangement links TRBV7-9 to TRBJ2-7, with 12 bases aligning to TRBD2. The ends lost 1 base at V and 2 bases at J; junction bases unmatched: 3. The CDR3 spans 16 residues. The germline gives CDR1 SEHNR, CDR2 FQNEAQ (reference sequence). As DNA, the CDR3 is TGTGCCAGCAGCTTAGGACTAGCGGGAGCAACCTACGAGCAGTACTTC. Translated, it gives CASSLGLAGATYEQYF.

This clonotype was seen a handful of times. The J gene is TRBJ1-6, the V gene TRBV4-1; 8 bases match TRBD1. From germline, CDR1 is MGHRA and CDR2 YSYEKL. The length of the CDR3 is 15 residues. The V and J ends lost 0 bases and 7 bases, in that order; junction bases with no gene match: 2. The CDR3 region is CASSQDDRGNSPLHF. Written as DNA, the CDR3 is TGCGCCAGCAGCCAAGATGACAGGGGAAATTCACCCCTCCACTTT.

The table lists this clonotype with a few counts. The genes are TRBV5-5 and TRBJ1-2, with D tentatively TRBD1 (6 bases). This CDR3 comprises 14 residues. V was trimmed by 2 bases and J by 3 bases, leaving 11 bases between them. Germline V gene lookup returns CDR1 SGHKS and CDR2 YYEKEE (reference sequence). CDR3 nucleotide sequence: TGTGCCAGCAGCTTCGCAGGGGACCACTATGGCTACACCTTC. The encoded protein is CASSFAGDHYGYTF.

The genes are TRBV19 and TRBJ2-1, with 9 nucleotides matching TRBD1. Germline CDR1 and CDR2: LNHDA and SQIVND (reference sequence). The CDR3 is made up of 15 amino acids. V was clipped by 7 bases and J by 10 bases; unmatched bases: 14. The CDR3 loop reads CASKVPGQGPLEQFF. In DNA form, the CDR3 reads TGTGCCAGTAAGGTTCCGGGACAGGGACCCCTAGAGCAGTTCTTC.

The chain links TRBV7-2 to TRBJ2-5; TRBD2 matches at 13 bases. Germline values: CDR1 SGHTA, CDR2 FQGNSA. The CDR3 has 18 amino acids. The J segment lost 4 bases and the V segment lost 4 bases, leaving 12 bases of the junction unmatched. CDR3 residues: CASSSGLAGVIFLETQYF. The CDR3 nucleotides are TGTGCCAGCAGCTCCGGACTAGCGGGAGTTATTTTTTTAGAGACCCAGTACTTC.

This clonotype was detected only a few times. V gene TRBV2 combines with J gene TRBJ1-3, with no clear D. Germline CDR1 is SNHLY and CDR2 is FYNNEI. V lost 8 bases and J lost 0, with 11 bases in between. The CDR3 contains 14 residues. The CDR3, as DNA: TGTGCCAGCCAGAAAACTCACTCTGGAAACACCATATATTTT. Its translation is CASQKTHSGNTIYF.

V gene TRBV11-3 combines with J gene TRBJ2-3; 11 positions agree with TRBD2. Germline loops: CDR1 SGHNT, CDR2 YENEEA. This CDR3 spans 17 amino acids. J was trimmed by 1 base and V by 6 bases; bases with no gene match: 9. The DNA of the CDR3 is TGTGCCAGCAGTTACCACGGGACTAGCGGTGGCACAGATACGCAGTATTTT. As protein: CASSYHGTSGGTDTQYF.

The chain combines TRBV20-1 with TRBJ2-1; D might be TRBD2 (5 bases). V was shortened by 1 base and J by 0 bases, with 13 bases between the two germline ends. Germline V gives CDR1 DFQATT, CDR2 SNEGSKA (reference sequence). The CDR3 runs 16 residues. For the CDR3, the DNA is TGCAGTGCTAGAGCTAGCCTGGAAAACTCCTACAATGAGCAGTTCTTC. Translated: CSARASLENSYNEQFF.

The gene calls are TRBV4-2 and TRBJ2-7, with TRBD1 matching 9 bases. CDR1 and CDR2 from the germline V gene are LGHNA and YNFKEQ. This CDR3 comprises 15 residues. Trimming at V came to 3 bases and at J to 4 bases, leaving 7 bases not matched to a gene. The CDR3 DNA reads TGTGCCAGCAGCCACGAACAGGGGGCGGGTTACGAGCAGTACTTC. It specifies CASSHEQGAGYEQYF.

V and J are TRBV11-2 and TRBJ2-3; 9 bases fit TRBD2. The length of the CDR3 is 16 residues. Germline V gene sequence: CDR1 SGHAT, CDR2 FQNNGV. After removal of 5 bases from V and 1 base from J, the junction contained 7 bases not matched to a gene. CDR3 bases: TGTGCCAGCAGCGCCCTGCGGACTAGCGGCACAGATACGCAGTATTTT. This gives the protein CASSALRTSGTDTQYF.

This clonotype has more than one count but fewer than ten. The gene calls are TRBV6-6 and TRBJ2-7; D perhaps matches TRBD1 (6 bases). Per germline, CDR1 MNHNY and CDR2 SVGAGI (reference sequence). The germline V and J ends were trimmed by 0 bases and 1 base, with 10 bases remaining between them. The CDR3 runs 15 residues. The CDR3 DNA is TGTGCCAGCAGTTACTCCTTCCAGGGGTCCTACGAGCAGTACTTC. This sequence encodes CASSYSFQGSYEQYF.